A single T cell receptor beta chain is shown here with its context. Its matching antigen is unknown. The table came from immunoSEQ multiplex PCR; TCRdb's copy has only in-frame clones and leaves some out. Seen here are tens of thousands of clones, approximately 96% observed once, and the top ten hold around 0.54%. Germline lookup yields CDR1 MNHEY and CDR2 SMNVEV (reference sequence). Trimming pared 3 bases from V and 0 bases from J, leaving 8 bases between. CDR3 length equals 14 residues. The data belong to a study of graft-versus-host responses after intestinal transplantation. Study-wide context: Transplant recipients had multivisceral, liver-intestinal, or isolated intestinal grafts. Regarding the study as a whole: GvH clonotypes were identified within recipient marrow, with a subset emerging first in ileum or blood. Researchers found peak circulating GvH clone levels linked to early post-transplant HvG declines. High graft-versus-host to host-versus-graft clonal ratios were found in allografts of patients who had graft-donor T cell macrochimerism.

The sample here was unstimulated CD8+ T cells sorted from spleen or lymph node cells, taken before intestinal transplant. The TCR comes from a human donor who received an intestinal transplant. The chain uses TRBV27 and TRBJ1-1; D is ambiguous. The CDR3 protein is CASSFTAMNTEAFF. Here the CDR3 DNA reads TGTGCCAGCAGTTTCACAGCCATGAACACTGAAGCTTTCTTT.